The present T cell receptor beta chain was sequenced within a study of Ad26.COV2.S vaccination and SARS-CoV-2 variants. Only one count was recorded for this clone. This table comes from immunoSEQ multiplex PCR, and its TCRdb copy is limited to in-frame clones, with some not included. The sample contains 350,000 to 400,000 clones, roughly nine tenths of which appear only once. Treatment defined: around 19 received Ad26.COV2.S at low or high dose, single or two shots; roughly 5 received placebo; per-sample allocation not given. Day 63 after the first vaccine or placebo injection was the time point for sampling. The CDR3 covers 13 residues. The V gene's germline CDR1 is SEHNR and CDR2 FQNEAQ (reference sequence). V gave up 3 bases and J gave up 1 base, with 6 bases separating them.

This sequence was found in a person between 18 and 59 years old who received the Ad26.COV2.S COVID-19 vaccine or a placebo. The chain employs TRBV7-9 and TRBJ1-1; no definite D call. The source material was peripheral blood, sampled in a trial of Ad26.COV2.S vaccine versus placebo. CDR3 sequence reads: CASSFEGNTEAFF. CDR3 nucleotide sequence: TGTGCCAGCAGCTTTGAGGGGAACACTGAAGCTTTCTTT.